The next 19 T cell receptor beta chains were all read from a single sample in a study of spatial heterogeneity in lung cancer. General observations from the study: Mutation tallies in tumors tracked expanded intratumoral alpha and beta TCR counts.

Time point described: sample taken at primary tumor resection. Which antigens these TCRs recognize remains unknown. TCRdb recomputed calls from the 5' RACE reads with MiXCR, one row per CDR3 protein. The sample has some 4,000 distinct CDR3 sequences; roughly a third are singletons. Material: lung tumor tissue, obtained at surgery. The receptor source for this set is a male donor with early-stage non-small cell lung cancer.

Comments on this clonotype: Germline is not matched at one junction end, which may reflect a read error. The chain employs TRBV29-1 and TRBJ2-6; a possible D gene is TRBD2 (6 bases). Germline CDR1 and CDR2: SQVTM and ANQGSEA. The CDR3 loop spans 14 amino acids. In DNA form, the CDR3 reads TGCAGCGTTGGTAGGGACTCTGGGGCCAACGTCCCGACTTTC. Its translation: CSVGRDSGANVPTF. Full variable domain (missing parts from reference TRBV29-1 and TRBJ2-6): SAVISQKPSRDICQRGTSLTIQCQVDSQVTMMFWYRQQPGQSLTLIATANQGSEATYESGFVIDKFPISRPNLTFSTLTVSNMSPEDSSIYLCSVGRDSGANVPTFGAGSRLTVL.

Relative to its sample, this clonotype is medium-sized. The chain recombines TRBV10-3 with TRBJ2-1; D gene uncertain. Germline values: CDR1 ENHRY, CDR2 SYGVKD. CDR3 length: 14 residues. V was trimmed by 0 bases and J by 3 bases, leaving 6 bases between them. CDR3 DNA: TGTGCCATCAGTGAGTCACCGGGCTACAATGAGCAGTTCTTC. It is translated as CAISESPGYNEQFF.

CDR3 sequence: CASSPTSTDTQYF. For the CDR3, the DNA is TGTGCCAGCTCGCCGACTAGCACAGATACGCAGTATTTT. V usage is TRBV7-3 and J usage is TRBJ2-3; D ambiguous. Germline loops: CDR1 SGHTA, CDR2 FQGTGA. Trimming cost V 8 bases and J 0 bases, with 9 bases left between them. The CDR3 contains 13 residues.

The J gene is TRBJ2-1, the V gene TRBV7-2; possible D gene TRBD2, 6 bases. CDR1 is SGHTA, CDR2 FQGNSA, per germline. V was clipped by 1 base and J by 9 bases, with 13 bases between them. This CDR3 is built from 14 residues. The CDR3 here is CASSLGLGSVEQFF. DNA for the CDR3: TGTGCCAGCAGCTTAGGACTAGGTAGTGTTGAGCAGTTCTTC.

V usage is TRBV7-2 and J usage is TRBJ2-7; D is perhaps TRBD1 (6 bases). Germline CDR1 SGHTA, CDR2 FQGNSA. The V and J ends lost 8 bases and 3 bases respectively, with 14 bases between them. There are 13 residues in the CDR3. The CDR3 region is CASVAGDNYEQYF. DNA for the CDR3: TGTGCCAGCGTGGCTGGGGACAACTACGAGCAGTACTTC.

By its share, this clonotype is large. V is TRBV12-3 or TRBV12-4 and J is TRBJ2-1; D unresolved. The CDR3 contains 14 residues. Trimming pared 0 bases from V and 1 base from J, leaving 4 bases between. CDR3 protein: CASSLAGSYNEQFF. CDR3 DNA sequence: TGTGCCAGCAGTTTAGCGGGTTCCTACAATGAGCAGTTCTTC.

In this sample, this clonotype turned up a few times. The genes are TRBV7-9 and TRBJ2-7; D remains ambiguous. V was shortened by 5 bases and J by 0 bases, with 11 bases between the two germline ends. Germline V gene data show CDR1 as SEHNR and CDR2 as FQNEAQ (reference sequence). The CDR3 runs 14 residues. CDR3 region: CASSQQILSYEQYF. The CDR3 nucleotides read TGTGCCAGCAGCCAACAAATACTCTCCTACGAGCAGTACTTC. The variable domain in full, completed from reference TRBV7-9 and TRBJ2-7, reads DTGVSQNPRHKITKRGQNVTFRCDPISEHNRLYWYRQTLGQGPEFLTYFQNEAQLEKSRLLSDRFSAERPKGSFSTLEIQRTEQGDSAMYLCASSQQILSYEQYFGPGTRLTVT.

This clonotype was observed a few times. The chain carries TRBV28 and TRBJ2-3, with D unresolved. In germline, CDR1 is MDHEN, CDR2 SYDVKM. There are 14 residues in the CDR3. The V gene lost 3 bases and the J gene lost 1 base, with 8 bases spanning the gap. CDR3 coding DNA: TGTGCCAGCAGTTTCCTCAGTGGCACAGATACGCAGTATTTT. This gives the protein CASSFLSGTDTQYF.

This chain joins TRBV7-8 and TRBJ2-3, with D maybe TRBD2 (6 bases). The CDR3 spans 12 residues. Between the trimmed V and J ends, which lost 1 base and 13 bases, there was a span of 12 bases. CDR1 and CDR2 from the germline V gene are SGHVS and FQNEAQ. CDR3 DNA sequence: TGTGCCAGCAGCTTAGGGTCTAGCGCCGAGTATTTT. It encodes CASSLGSSAEYF.

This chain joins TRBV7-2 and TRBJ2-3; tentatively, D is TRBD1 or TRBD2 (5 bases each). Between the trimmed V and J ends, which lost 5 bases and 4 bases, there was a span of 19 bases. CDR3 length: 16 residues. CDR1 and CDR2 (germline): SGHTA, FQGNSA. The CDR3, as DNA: TGTGCCAGCAGCAGCCCGCCGGGGTTGGGGGCAGATACGCAGTATTTT. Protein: CASSSPPGLGADTQYF.

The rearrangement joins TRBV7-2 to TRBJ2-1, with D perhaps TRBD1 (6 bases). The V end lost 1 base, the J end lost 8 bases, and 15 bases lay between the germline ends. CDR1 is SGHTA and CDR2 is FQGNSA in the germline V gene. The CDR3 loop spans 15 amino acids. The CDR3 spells CASSLVARGGDEQFF. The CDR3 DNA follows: TGTGCCAGCAGCTTAGTCGCCAGGGGTGGGGATGAGCAGTTCTTC.

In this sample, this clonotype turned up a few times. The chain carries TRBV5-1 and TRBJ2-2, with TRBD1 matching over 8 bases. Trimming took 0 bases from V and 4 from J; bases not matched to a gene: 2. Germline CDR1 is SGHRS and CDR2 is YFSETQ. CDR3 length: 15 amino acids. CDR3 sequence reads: CASSLVTGVTGELFF. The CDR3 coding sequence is TGCGCCAGCAGCTTGGTGACAGGGGTCACCGGGGAGCTGTTTTTT.

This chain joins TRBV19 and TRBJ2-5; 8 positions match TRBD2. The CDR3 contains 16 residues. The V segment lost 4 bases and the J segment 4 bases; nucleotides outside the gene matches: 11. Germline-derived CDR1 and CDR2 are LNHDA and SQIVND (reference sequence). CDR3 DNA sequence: TGTGCCAGTAGTAGACTAGCGCCTAACGGGGCAGAGACCCAGTACTTC. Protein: CASSRLAPNGAETQYF.

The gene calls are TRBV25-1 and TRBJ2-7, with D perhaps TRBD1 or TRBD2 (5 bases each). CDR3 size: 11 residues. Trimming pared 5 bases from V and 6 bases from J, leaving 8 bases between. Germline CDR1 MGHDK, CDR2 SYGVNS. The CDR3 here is CASSQGAEQYF. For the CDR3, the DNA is TGTGCCAGCAGTCAGGGAGCCGAGCAGTACTTC.

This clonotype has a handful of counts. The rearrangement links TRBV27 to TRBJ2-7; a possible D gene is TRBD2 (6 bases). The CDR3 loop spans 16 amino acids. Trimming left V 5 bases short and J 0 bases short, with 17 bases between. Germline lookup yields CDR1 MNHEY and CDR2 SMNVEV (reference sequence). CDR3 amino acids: CASSRGAGSSSYEQYF. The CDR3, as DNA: TGTGCCAGCAGTAGGGGAGCGGGTTCCAGCTCCTACGAGCAGTACTTC.

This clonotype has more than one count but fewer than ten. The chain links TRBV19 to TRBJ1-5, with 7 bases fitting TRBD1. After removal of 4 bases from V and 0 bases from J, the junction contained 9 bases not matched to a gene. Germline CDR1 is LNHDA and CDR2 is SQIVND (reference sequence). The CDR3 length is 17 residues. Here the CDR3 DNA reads TGTGCCAGTAGTAAATGGGGACAGTTAGATAGCAATCAGCCCCAGCATTTT. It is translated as CASSKWGQLDSNQPQHF. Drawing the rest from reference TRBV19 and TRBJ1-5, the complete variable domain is DGGITQSPKYLFRKEGQNVTLSCEQNLNHDAMYWYRQDPGQGLRLIYYSQIVNDFQKGDIAEGYSVSREKKESFPLTVTSAQKNPTAFYLCASSKWGQLDSNQPQHFGDGTRLSIL.

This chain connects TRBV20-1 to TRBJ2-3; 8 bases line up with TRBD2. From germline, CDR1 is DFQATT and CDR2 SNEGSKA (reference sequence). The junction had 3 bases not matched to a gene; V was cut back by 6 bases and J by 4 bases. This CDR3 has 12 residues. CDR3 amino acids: CSAPGLADTQYF. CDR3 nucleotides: TGCAGTGCCCCGGGACTAGCAGATACGCAGTATTTT.

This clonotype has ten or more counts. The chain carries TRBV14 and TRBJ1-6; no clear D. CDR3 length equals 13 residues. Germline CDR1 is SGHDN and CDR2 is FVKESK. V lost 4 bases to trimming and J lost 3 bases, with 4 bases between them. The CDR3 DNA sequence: TGTGCCAGCAGCCCCCACTATAATTCACCCCTCCACTTT. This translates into CASSPHYNSPLHF.

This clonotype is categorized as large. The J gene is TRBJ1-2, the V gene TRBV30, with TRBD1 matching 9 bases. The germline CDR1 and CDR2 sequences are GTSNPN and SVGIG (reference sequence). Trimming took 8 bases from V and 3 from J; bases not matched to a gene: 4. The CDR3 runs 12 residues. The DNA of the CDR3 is TGTGCCGGGGACAGGGCAGACTATGGCTACACCTTC. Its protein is CAGDRADYGYTF. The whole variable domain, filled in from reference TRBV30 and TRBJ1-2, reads SQTIHQWPATLVQPVGSPLSLECTVEGTSNPNLYWYRQAAGRGLQLLFYSVGIGQISSEVPQNLSASRPQDRQFILSSKKLLLSDSGFYLCAGDRADYGYTFGSGTRLTVV.